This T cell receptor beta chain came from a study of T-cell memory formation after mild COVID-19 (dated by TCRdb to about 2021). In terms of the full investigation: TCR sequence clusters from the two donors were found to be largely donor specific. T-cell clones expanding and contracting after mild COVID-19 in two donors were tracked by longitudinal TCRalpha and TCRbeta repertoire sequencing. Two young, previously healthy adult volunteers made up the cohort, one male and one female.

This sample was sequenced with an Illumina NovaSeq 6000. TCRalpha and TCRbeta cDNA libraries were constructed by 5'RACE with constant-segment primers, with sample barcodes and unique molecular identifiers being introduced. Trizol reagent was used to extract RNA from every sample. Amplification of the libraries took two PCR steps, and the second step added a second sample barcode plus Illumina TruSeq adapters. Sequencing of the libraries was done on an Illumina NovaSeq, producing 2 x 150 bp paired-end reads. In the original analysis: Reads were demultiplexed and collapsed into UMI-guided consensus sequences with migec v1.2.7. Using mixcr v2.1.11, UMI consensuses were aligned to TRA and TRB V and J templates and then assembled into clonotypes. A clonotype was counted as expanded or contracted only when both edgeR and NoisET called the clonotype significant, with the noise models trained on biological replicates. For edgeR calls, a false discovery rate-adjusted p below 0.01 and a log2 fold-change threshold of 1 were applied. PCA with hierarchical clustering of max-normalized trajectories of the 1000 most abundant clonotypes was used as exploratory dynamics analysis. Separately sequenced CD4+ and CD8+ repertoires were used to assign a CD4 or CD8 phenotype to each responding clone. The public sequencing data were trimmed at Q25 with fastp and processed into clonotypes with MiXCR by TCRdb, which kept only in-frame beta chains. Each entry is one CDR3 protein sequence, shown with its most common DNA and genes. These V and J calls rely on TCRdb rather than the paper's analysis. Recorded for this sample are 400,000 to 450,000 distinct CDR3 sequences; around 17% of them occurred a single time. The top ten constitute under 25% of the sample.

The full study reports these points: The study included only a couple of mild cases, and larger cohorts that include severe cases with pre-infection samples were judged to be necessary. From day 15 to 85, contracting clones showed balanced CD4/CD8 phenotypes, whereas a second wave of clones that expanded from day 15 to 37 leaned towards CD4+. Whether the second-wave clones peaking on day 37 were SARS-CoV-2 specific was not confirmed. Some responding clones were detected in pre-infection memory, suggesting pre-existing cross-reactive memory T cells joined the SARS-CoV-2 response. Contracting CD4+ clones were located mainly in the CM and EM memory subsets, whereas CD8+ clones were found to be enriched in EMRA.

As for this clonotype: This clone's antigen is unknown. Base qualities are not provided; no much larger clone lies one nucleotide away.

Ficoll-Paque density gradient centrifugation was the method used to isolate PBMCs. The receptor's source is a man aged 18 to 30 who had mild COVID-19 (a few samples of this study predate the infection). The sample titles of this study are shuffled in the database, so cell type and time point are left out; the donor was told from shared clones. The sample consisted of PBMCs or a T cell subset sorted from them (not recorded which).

In nucleotide form, the sequence is TGTGCCAGCAGCTTAGACGGTGTCACCTATGGCTACACCTTC. This sequence encodes CASSLDGVTYGYTF. The chain uses TRBV7-9 and TRBJ1-2; the D gene identity is not certain. The trim is 1 base for V and 4 bases for J, with a gap of 10 bases between the germline ends. The germline V gene (reference sequence) gives CDR1 as SEHNR and CDR2 as FQNEAQ. Its CDR3 holds 14 amino acids, cysteine through phenylalanine. The entry retains the CDR3 DNA only, 42 bases that are in frame from base 1.